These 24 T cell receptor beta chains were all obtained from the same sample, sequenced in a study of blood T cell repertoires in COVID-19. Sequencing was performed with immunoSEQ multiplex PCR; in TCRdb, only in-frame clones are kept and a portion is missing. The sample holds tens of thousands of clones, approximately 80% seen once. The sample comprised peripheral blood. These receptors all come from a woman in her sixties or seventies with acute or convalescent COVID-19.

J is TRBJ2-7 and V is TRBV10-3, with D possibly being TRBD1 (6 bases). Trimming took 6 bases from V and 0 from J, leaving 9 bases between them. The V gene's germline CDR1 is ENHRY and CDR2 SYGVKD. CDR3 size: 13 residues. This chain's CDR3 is CAIRGQDSYEQYF. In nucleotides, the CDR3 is TGTGCCATCAGGGGACAAGACTCCTACGAGCAGTACTTC.

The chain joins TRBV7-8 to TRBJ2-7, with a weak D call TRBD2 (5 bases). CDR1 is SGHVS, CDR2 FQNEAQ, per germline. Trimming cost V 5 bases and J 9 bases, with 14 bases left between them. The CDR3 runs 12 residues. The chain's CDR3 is CASSPGFAGQYF. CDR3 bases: TGTGCCAGCAGCCCCGGGTTTGCGGGGCAGTACTTC.

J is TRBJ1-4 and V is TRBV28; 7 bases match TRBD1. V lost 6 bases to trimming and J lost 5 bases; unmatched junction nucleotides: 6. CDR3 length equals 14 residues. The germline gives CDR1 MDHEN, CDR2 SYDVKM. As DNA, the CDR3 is TGTGCCAGCAGGAAAGGGACAGAGAATGAAAAACTGTTTTTT. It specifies CASRKGTENEKLFF.

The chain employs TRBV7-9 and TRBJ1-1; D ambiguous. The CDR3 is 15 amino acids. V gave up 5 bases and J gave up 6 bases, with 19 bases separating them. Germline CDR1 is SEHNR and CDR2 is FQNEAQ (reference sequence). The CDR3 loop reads CASSQWGQGRPEAFF. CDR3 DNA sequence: TGTGCCAGCAGCCAATGGGGTCAAGGGAGACCTGAAGCTTTCTTT.

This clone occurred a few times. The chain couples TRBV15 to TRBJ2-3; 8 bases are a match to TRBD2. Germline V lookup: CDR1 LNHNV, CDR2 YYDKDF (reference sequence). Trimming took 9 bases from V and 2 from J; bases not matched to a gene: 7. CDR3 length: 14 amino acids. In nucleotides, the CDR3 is TGTGCCACTCGGGAGGGAGGTCCCACAGATACGCAGTATTTT. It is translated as CATREGGPTDTQYF.

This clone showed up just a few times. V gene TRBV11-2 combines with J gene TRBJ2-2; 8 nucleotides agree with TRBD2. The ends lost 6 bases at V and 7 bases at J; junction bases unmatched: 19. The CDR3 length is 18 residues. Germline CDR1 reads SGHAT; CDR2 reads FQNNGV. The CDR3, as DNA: TGTGCCAGCAGTCTACCCCTTTCCACGGGGGGGCTCGGCGGGGAGCTGTTTTTT. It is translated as CASSLPLSTGGLGGELFF. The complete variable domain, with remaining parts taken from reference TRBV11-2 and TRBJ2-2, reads EAGVAQSPRYKIIEKRQSVAFWCNPISGHATLYWYQQILGQGPKLLIQFQNNGVVDDSQLPKDRFSAERLKGVDSTLKIQPAKLEDSAVYLCASSLPLSTGGLGGELFFGEGSRLTVL.

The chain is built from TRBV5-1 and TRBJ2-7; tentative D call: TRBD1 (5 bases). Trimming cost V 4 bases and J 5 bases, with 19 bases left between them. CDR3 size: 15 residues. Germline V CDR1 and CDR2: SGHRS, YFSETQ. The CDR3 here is CASSHTSRGYDEQYF. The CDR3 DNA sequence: TGCGCCAGCAGCCATACCTCTAGGGGATACGACGAGCAGTACTTC.

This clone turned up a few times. The CDR3 reads CASSSTRADTQYF. CDR3 nucleotides: TGTGCCAGCTCATCTACTAGGGCAGATACGCAGTATTTT. The genes are TRBV18 and TRBJ2-3, with a weak D call TRBD2 (5 bases). Germline CDR1 KGHSH, CDR2 LQKENI. V was clipped by 5 bases and J by 4 bases, with 10 bases between them. The CDR3 extends over 13 amino acids.

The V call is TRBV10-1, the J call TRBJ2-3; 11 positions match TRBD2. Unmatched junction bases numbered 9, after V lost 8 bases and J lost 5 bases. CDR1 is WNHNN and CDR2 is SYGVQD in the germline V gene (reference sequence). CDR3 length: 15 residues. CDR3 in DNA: TGCGCCAGCGGAGTCAGACTAGCGGGAAGAGATACGCAGTATTTT. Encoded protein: CASGVRLAGRDTQYF.

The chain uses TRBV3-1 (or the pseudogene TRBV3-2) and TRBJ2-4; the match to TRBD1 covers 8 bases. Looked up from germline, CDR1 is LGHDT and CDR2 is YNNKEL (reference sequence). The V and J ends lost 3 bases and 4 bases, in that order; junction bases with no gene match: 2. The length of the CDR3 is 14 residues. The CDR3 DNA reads TGTGCCAGCAGCCATCGACAGGGGAAAAACATTCAGTACTTC. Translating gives CASSHRQGKNIQYF.

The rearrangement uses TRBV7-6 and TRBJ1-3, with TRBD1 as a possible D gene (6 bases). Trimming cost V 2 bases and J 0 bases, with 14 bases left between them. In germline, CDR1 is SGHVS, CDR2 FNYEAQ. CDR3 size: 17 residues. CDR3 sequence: CASSLLQGKSSGNTIYF. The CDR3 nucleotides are TGTGCCAGCAGCTTATTACAGGGCAAAAGCTCTGGAAACACCATATATTTT.

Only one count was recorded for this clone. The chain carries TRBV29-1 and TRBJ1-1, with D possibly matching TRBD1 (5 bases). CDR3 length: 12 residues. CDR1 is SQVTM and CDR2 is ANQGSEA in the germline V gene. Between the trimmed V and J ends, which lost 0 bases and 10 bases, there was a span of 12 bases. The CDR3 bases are TGCAGCGTTGAAGATCCAGGGTTCGGAGCTTTCTTT. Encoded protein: CSVEDPGFGAFF.

CDR3: CASITWPIRHRSAGARAKNIQYF. The CDR3 coding sequence is TGTGCCAGCATTACCTGGCCTATAAGGCATAGATCGGCAGGGGCCAGAGCCAAAAACATTCAGTACTTC. The V call is TRBV27, the J call TRBJ2-4; possibly TRBD1 for D (6 bases). This CDR3 spans 23 amino acids. Trimming took off 7 bases at V and 0 bases at J, with 37 bases between the two ends. Per the germline V gene, CDR1 is MNHEY and CDR2 is SMNVEV (reference sequence).

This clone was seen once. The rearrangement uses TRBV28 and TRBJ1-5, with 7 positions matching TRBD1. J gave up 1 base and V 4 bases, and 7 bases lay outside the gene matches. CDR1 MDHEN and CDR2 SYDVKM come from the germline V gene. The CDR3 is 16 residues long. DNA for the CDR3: TGTGCCAGCAGTTCAGGACAGGTCATGAGCAATCAGCCCCAGCATTTT. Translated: CASSSGQVMSNQPQHF. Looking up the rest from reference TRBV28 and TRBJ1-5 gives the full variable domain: DVKVTQSSRYLVKRTGEKVFLECVQDMDHENMFWYRQDPGLGLRLIYFSYDVKMKEKGDIPEGYSVSREKKERFSLILESASTNQTSMYLCASSSGQVMSNQPQHFGDGTRLSIL.

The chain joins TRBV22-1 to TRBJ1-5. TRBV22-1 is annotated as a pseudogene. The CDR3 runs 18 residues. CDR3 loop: CPGSAWESWSNSNQPQHF. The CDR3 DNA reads TGTCCTGGGAGCGCCTGGGAGAGTTGGTCAAATAGCAATCAGCCCCAGCATTTT.

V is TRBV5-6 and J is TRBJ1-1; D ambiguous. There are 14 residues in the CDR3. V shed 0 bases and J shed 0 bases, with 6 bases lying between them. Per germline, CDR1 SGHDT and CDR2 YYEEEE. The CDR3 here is CASSLDYLNTEAFF. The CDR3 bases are TGTGCCAGCAGCTTGGACTATTTGAACACTGAAGCTTTCTTT.

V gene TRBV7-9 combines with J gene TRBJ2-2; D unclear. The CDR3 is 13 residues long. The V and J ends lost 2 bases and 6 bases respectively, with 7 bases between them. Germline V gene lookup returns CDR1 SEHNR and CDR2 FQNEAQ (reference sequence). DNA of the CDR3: TGTGCCAGCAGCTTACGGGTCCCCGGGGAGCTGTTTTTT. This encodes CASSLRVPGELFF.

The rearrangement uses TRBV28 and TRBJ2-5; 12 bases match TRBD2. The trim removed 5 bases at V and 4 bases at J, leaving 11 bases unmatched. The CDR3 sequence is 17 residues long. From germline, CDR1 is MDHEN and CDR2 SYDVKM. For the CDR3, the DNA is TGTGCCAGCAGTCCCTCGGGACTAGCGGGTGGTGGAGAGACCCAGTACTTC. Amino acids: CASSPSGLAGGGETQYF.

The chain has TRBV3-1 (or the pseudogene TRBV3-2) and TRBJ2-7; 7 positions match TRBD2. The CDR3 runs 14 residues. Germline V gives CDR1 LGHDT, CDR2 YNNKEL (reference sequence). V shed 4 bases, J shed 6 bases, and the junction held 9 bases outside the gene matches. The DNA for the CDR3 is TGTGCCAGCAGCCTCTGGACTAGTTCGTCCGAGCAGTACTTC. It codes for CASSLWTSSSEQYF.

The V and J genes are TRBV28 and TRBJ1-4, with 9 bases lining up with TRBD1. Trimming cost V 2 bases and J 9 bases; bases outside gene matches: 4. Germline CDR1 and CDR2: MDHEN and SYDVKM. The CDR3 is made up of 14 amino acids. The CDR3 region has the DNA TGTGCCAGCAGTTTAATCGGGACAGGGAAAAAACTGTTTTTT. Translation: CASSLIGTGKKLFF.

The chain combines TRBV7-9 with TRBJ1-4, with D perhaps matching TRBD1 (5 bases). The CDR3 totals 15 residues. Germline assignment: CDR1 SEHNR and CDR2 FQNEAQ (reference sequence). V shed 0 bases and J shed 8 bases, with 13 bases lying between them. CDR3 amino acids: CASSLAQGGREKLFF. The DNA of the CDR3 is TGTGCCAGCAGCTTAGCCCAGGGAGGACGGGAAAAACTGTTTTTT.

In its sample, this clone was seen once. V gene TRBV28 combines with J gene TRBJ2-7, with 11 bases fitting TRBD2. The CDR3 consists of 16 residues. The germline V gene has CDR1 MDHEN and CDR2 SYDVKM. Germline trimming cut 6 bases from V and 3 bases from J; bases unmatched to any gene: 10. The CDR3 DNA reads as TGTGCCAGCAGCCTAAAGGGGACTAGCGGCCACTACGAGCAGTACTTC. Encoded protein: CASSLKGTSGHYEQYF.

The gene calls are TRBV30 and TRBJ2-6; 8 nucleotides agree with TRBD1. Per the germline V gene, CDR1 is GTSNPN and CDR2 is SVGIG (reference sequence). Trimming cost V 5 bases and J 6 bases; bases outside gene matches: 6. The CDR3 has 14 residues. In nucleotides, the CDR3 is TGTGCCTGGGGGAGACAGGGGATGGCCAACGTCCTGACTTTC. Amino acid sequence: CAWGRQGMANVLTF.

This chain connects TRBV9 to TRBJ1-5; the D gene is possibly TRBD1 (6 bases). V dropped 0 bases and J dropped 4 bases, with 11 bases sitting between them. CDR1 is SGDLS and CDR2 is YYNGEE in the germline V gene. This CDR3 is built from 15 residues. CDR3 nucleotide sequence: TGTGCCAGCAGCGTAGGGCCCCAGGGGAATCAGCCCCAGCATTTT. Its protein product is CASSVGPQGNQPQHF. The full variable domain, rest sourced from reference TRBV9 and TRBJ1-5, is DSGVTQTPKHLITATGQRVTLRCSPRSGDLSVYWYQQSLDQGLQFLIQYYNGEERAKGNILERFSAQQFPDLHSELNLSSLELGDSALYFCASSVGPQGNQPQHFGDGTRLSIL.